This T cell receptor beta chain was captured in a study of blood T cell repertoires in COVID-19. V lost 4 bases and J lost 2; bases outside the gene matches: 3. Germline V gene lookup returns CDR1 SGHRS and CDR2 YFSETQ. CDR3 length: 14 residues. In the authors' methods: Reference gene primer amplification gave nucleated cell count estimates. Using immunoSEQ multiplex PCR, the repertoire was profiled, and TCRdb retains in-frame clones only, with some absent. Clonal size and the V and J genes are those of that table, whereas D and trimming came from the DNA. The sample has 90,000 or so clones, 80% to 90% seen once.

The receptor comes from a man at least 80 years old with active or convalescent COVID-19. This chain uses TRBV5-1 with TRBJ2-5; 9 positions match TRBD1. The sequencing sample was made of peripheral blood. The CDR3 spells CASSRGTGQETQYF. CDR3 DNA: TGCGCCAGCAGCCGTGGGACAGGGCAAGAGACCCAGTACTTC.